This T cell receptor (beta chain) comes out of a study of T cells in Graves' hyperthyroidism and ophthalmopathy. Study-wide results and limits: Stable hyperthyroidism was separated from ophthalmopathy by a model based on 13 V-J features.

Researchers took RNA transcripts and amplified the TCR beta CDR3 regions from them. The TCR CDR3 first-round RT-PCR relied on the HTBI primer set. From the multiplex PCR reads, TCRdb called clonotypes with MiXCR, one entry per CDR3 protein. The table records more than 300,000 distinct CDR3 sequences, roughly a sixth of them present only once. These patients, aged 18 to 65, had recently diagnosed hyperthyroidism lasting under 2 months. On the basis of clinical symptoms, serum thyroxine and TRAb, thyroid ultrasound and orbital computed tomography, diagnoses were made. Trimming pared 4 bases from V and 0 bases from J, leaving 13 bases between. This CDR3 spans 16 amino acids. Germline CDR1 reads SGHRS; CDR2 reads YFSETQ. In the case of this clonotype: As yet, its antigen is unknown.

This TCR came from a woman aged 30 to 39 with Graves' hyperthyroidism that later progressed to Graves' ophthalmopathy. Sequences were obtained from blood. The V gene is TRBV5-1, the J gene TRBJ1-4; possible D gene TRBD1, 5 bases. The CDR3 region has the DNA TGCGCCAGCAGCCCCGACAGACTCACAACTAATGAAAAACTGTTTTTT. Its protein product is CASSPDRLTTNEKLFF. Full variable domain (rest looked up from reference TRBV5-1 and TRBJ1-4): KAGVTQTPRYLIKTRGQQVTLSCSPISGHRSVSWYQQTPGQGLQFLFEYFSETQRNKGNFPGRFSGRQFSNSRSEMNVSTLELGDSALYLCASSPDRLTTNEKLFFGSGTQLSVL.